This T cell receptor beta chain was identified in a study of long-term antiretroviral therapy in people with HIV. Researchers ran immunoSEQ v3.0 at survey level. Sequencing used immunoSEQ multiplex PCR; TCRdb keeps in-frame clones, though not all of them. The profile shows 20,000 to 30,000 clones, around 85% of them singletons. V was trimmed by 3 bases and J by 2 bases, leaving 10 bases between them. The CDR3 length is 14 residues. Per the germline V gene, CDR1 is KGHSH and CDR2 is LQKENI. The V and J genes are TRBV18 and TRBJ2-5; tentative D call: TRBD1 (6 bases). The sample here was unsorted PBMCs, taken 0.7 years before starting antiretroviral therapy. The sequence was obtained from a man younger than 45 with HIV. CDR3 in DNA: TGTGCCAGCTCACCCGGGACAAATCAAGAGACCCAGTACTTC. Translation gives CASSPGTNQETQYF.